This T cell receptor (beta chain) was recorded in a study of Ad26.COV2.S vaccination and SARS-CoV-2 variants. Study background: Enrollment placed the donor in the COV1001 Ad26.COV2.S trial arm. Once or twice, 56 days apart, Ad26.COV2.S was delivered intramuscularly. General observations from the study: Vaccine recipients surpassed placebo recipients in spike-specific TCR breadth. For non-spike TCRs, breadth in vaccine recipients resembled that in placebo recipients.

The treatment is: around 19 received Ad26.COV2.S at low or high dose, single or two shots; roughly five received placebo; per-sample allocation not given. It was on day 63 after the first vaccine or placebo injection that samples were taken. Germline assignment: CDR1 SGDLS and CDR2 YYNGEE. The CDR3 sequence is 17 residues long. With 3 bases clipped from V and 0 bases from J, the junction kept 5 bases outside the gene matches. With regard to this clone: Its antigen is not identified.

The repertoire was sequenced with immunoSEQ multiplex PCR; TCRdb's copy has only in-frame clones and lacks some. Among some 250,000 clones, roughly 90% were seen once, and the ten largest hold about 10%. The genes are TRBV9 and TRBJ2-3, with 12 bases fitting TRBD2. The origin of this receptor is a person aged 18-60 years who received the Ad26.COV2.S COVID-19 vaccine or a placebo. The source was peripheral blood, collected in a trial of Ad26.COV2.S vaccine versus placebo. CDR3 coding DNA: TGTGCCAGCAGCGCCGGGACTAGCGGGCCAAGCACAGATACGCAGTATTTT. This translates into CASSAGTSGPSTDTQYF.